The 6 T cell receptor beta chains below come from one sample, sequenced in a study of blood T cell repertoires in COVID-19. This table comes from immunoSEQ multiplex PCR, and its TCRdb copy is limited to in-frame clones, with some not included. There are about 190,000 clones in the sample; 90% occur only once, and approximately 0.62% lies in the top ten. The sample comprised peripheral blood. These receptor sequences come from a man over 45 with acute or convalescent COVID-19.

The gene calls are TRBV18 and TRBJ2-3; D may be TRBD1 (6 bases). V was shortened by 2 bases and J by 4 bases, with 19 bases between the two germline ends. This CDR3 region has 17 residues. Germline V gives CDR1 KGHSH, CDR2 LQKENI. CDR3 region: CASSPGQSSFWADTQYF. The CDR3 bases are TGTGCCAGCTCACCAGGACAGTCCTCCTTTTGGGCAGATACGCAGTATTTT.

The gene calls are TRBV15 and TRBJ2-5, with TRBD2 matching over 9 bases. The CDR3 extends over 17 amino acids. Germline V CDR1 and CDR2: LNHNV, YYDKDF (reference sequence). With V trimmed by 0 bases and J by 7 bases, 12 bases remained unmatched. The CDR3 nucleotides are TGTGCCACCAGCAGAGATAGGTCGGCGGGGGGGCCAGGGACCCAGTACTTC. Translated, it gives CATSRDRSAGGPGTQYF.

This CDR3 reads CASSLGRTGNTEAFF. The CDR3 DNA is TGCGCCAGCAGCTTGGGCAGGACAGGGAACACTGAAGCTTTCTTT. V and J are TRBV5-1 and TRBJ1-1; 7 positions match TRBD1. The V and J ends lost 0 bases and 1 base, in that order; junction bases with no gene match: 3. The CDR3 is made up of 15 amino acids. In germline, CDR1 is SGHRS, CDR2 YFSETQ.

The chain recombines TRBV10-3 with TRBJ1-5, with D tentatively TRBD1 (5 bases). Trimming stripped 0 bases from V and 1 base from J, with 7 bases between. Germline values: CDR1 ENHRY, CDR2 SYGVKD. The CDR3 runs 15 residues. CDR3: CAISESDRSNQPQHF. The CDR3 DNA reads TGTGCCATCAGTGAGTCCGACAGAAGCAATCAGCCCCAGCATTTT.

J is TRBJ2-6 and V is TRBV27; 10 positions match TRBD2. Looked up from germline, CDR1 is MNHEY and CDR2 is SMNVEV (reference sequence). CDR3 length equals 18 residues. Losses at the gene ends were 5 bases for V and 0 bases for J; bases not matched to a gene: 7. CDR3 residues: CASSPRTSGYSGANVLTF. DNA for the CDR3: TGTGCCAGCAGTCCCCGGACTAGCGGTTACTCTGGGGCCAACGTCCTGACTTTC.

The gene calls are TRBV6-5 and TRBJ1-1; D is possibly TRBD1 (5 bases). CDR3 length: 15 residues. Germline CDR1 is MNHEY and CDR2 is SVGAGI. V lost 2 bases and J lost 4, with 14 bases in between. The CDR3 region is CASSYEEGRGTEAFF. CDR3 nucleotides: TGTGCCAGCAGTTACGAGGAGGGGAGGGGCACTGAAGCTTTCTTT.